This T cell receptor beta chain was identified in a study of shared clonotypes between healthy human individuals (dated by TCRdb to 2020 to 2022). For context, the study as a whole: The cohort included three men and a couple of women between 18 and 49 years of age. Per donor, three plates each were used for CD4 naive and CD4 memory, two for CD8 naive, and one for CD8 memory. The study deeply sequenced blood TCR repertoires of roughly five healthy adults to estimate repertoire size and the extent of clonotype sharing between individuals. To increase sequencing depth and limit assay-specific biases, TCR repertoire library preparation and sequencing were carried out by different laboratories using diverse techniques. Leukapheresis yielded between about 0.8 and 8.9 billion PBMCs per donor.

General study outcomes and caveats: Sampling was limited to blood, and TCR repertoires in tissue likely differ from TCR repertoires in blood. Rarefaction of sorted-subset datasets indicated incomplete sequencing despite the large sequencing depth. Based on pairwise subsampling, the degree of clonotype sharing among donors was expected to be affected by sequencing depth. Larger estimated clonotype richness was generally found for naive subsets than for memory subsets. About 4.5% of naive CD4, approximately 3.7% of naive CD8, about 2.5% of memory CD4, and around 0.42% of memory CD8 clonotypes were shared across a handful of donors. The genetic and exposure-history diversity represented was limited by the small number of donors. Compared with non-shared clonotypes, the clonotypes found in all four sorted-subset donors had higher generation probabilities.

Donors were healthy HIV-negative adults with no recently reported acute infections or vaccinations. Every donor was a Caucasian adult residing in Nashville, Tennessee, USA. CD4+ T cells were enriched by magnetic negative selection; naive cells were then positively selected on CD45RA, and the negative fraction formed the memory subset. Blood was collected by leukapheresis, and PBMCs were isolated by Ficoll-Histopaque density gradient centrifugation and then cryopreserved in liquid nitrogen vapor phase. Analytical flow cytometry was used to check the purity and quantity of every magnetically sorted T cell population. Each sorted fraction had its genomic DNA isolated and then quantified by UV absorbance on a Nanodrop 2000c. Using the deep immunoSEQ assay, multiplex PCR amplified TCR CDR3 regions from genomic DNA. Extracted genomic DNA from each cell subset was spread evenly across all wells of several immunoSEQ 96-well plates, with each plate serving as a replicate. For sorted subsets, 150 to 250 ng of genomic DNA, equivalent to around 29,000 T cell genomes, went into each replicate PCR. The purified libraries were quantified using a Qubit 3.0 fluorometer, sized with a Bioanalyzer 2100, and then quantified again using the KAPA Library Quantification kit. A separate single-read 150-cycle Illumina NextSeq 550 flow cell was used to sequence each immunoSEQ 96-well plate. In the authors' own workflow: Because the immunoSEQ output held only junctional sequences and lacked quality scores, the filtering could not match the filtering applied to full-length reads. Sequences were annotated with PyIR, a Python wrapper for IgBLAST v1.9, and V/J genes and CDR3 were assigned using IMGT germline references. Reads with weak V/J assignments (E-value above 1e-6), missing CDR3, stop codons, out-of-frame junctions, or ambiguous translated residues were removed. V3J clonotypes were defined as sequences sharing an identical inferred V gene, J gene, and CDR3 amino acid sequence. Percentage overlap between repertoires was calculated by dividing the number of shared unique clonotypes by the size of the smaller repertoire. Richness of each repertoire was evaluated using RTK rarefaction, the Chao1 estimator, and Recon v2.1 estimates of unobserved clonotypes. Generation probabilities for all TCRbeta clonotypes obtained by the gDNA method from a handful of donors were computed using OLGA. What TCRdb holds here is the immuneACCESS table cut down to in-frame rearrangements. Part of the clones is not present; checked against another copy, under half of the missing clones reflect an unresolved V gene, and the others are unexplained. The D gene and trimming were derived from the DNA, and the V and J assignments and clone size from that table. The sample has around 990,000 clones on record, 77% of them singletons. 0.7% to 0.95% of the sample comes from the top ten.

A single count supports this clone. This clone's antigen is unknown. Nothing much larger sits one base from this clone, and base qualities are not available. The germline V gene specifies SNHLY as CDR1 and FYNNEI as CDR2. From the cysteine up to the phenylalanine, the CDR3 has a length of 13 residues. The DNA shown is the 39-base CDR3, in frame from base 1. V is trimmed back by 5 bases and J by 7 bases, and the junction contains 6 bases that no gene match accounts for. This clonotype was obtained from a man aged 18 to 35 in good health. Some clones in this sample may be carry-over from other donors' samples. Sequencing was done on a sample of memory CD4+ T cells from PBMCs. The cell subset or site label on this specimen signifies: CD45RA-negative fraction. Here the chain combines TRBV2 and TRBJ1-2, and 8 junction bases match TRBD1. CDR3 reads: CASSLDRGSGYTF. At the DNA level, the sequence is TGTGCCAGCAGTTTAGACAGGGGAAGTGGCTACACCTTC.